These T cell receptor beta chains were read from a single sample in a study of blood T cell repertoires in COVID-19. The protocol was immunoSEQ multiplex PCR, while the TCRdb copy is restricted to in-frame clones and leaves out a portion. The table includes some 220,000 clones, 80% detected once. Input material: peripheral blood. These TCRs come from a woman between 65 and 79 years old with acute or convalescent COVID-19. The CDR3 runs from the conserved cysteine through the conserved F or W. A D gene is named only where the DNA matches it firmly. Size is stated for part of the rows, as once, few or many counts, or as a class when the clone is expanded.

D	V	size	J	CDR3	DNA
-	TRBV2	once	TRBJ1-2	CASQGQGSGYTF	TGTGCCAGCCAGGGGCAGGGAAGTGGCTACACCTTC
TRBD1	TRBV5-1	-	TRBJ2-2	CASSWTGRRTTGELFF	TGCGCCAGCAGCTGGACAGGGAGGAGGACCACCGGGGAGCTGTTTTTT
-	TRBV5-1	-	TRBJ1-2	CASSSTDYGYTF	TGCGCCAGCAGCTCGACAGACTATGGCTACACCTTC
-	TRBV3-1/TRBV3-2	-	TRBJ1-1	CASSQGGGNTEAFF	TGTGCCAGCAGCCAAGGGGGGGGGAACACTGAAGCTTTCTTT
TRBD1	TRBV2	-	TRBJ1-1	CASSEGWDRNAFF	TGTGCCAGCAGTGAAGGCTGGGACAGGAATGCTTTCTTT
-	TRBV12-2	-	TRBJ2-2	CASRLVWDSHTGELFF	TGTGCAAGTCGCTTAGTGTGGGACAGCCACACCGGGGAGCTGTTTTTT
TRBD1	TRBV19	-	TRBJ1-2	CASTRGNYGYTF	TGTGCCAGTACCAGGGGGAACTATGGCTACACCTTC
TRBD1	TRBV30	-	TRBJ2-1	CAWSVEQGWAYNEQFF	TGTGCCTGGAGTGTAGAACAGGGGTGGGCCTACAATGAGCAGTTCTTC
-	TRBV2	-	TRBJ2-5	CASSGSQGAWEEETQYF	TGTGCCAGCAGTGGGAGTCAAGGGGCGTGGGAAGAAGAGACCCAGTACTTC
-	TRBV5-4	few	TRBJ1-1	CATLGASNTEAFF	TGTGCCACCCTGGGGGCCTCTAACACTGAAGCTTTCTTT
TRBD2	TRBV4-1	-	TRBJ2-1	CASSQQPAGTSGGAYNEQFF	TGCGCCAGCAGCCAACAACCTGCCGGGACTAGCGGGGGGGCCTACAATGAGCAGTTCTTC
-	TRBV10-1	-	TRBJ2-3	CASSEQGTDTQYF	TGCGCCAGCAGTGAACAGGGCACAGATACGCAGTATTTT
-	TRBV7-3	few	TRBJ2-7	CASSLNPGVGEQYF	TGTGCCAGCAGCTTAAATCCAGGGGTGGGCGAGCAGTACTTC
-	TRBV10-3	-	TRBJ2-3	CAIISPVRGTFTDTQYF	TGTGCCATCATATCACCGGTGCGGGGAACTTTCACAGATACGCAGTATTTT
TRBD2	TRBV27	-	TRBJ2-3	CASRPAGTSGTDTQYF	TGTGCCAGCAGACCCGCCGGGACTAGCGGCACAGATACGCAGTATTTT
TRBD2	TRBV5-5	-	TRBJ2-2	CASSYLGGGGTGELFF	TGTGCCAGCAGCTACCTCGGGGGGGGCGGCACCGGGGAGCTGTTTTTT
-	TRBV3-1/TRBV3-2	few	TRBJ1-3	CASSRQGPSGNTIYF	TGTGCCAGCAGCCGTCAGGGCCCCTCTGGAAACACCATATATTTT
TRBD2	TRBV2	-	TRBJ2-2	CASTPAPAGLTGELFF	TGTGCCAGCACCCCGGCCCCAGCGGGGTTAACCGGGGAGCTGTTTTTT
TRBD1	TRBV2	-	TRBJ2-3	CASRVRGTDTQYF	TGTGCCAGCAGGGTCAGGGGGACAGATACGCAGTATTTT
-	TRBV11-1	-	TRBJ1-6	CASSSELNSPLHF	TGTGCCAGCAGCTCCGAGCTTAATTCACCCCTCCACTTT
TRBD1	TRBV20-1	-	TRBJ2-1	CSALQGNEQFF	TGCAGTGCTTTACAGGGGAATGAGCAGTTCTTC
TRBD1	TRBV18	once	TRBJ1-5	CASSPQGQGAEPQHF	TGTGCCAGCTCACCCCAGGGACAGGGGGCTGAACCCCAGCATTTT
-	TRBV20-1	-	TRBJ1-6	CSASSTAALNSPLHF	TGCAGTGCTAGTTCGACAGCCGCACTAAATTCACCCCTCCACTTT
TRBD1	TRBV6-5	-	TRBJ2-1	CASRRQGAYEQFF	TGTGCCAGCAGGAGACAGGGGGCCTATGAGCAGTTCTTC
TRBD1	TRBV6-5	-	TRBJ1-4	CASSLQGQGGEKLFF	TGTGCCAGCAGCCTCCAAGGACAGGGTGGGGAAAAACTGTTTTTT
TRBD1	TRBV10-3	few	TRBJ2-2	CAISETGQGNGELFF	TGTGCCATCAGTGAGACCGGACAGGGGAACGGGGAGCTGTTTTTT
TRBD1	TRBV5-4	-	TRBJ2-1	CASSGRTGGNEQFF	TGTGCCAGCAGCGGGAGGACAGGGGGCAATGAGCAGTTCTTC
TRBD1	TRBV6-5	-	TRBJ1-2	CASSLPGGNYGYTF	TGTGCCAGCAGCCTCCCAGGGGGGAACTATGGCTACACCTTC
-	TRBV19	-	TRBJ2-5	CASGGRTSWETQYF	TGTGCCAGTGGGGGCCGGACGAGTTGGGAGACCCAGTACTTC
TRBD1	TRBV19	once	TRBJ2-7	CASSISPGQGSYEQYF	TGTGCCAGTAGTATTTCCCCGGGACAGGGGTCCTACGAGCAGTACTTC
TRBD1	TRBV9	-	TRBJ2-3	CASGRQGESTDTQYF	TGTGCCAGCGGACGACAGGGGGAGAGCACAGATACGCAGTATTTT
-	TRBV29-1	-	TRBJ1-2	CSVEQGGYTF	TGCAGCGTTGAGCAGGGTGGCTACACCTTC
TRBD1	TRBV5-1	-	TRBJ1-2	CASSSEEGAYGYTF	TGCGCCAGCAGCTCCGAGGAGGGGGCGTATGGCTACACCTTC
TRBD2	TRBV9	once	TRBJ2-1	CASSVTSGPQGEQFF	TGTGCCAGCAGCGTGACTAGCGGGCCCCAAGGGGAGCAGTTCTTC
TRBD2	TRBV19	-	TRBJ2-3	CASSYSGGADTQYF	TGTGCCAGTAGCTATAGCGGGGGGGCAGATACGCAGTATTTT
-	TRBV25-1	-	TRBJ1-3	CASRDNSGNTIYF	TGTGCCAGCAGGGACAACTCTGGAAACACCATATATTTT
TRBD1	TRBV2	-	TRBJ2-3	CASCTGQGSDTQYF	TGTGCCAGCTGTACGGGACAGGGGTCAGATACGCAGTATTTT
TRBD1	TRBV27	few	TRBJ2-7	CASSFSPPETGREQYF	TGTGCCAGCAGTTTTTCCCCCCCCGAGACAGGGAGAGAGCAGTACTTC
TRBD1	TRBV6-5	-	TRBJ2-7	CASSYSRQGNYEQYF	TGTGCCAGCAGTTACTCGAGACAGGGAAACTACGAGCAGTACTTC
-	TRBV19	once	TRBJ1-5	CASSAGRRAQHF	TGTGCCAGTAGCGCAGGGCGAAGGGCCCAGCATTTT
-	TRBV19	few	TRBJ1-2	CASKIPGTSDYGYTF	TGTGCCAGTAAAATTCCGGGAACTTCCGACTATGGCTACACCTTC
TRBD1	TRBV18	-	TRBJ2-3	CASSPRDRVTDTQYF	TGTGCCAGCTCACCACGGGACAGGGTCACAGATACGCAGTATTTT
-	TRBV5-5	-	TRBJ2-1	CASSDQQVGQFF	TGTGCCAGCAGCGACCAACAGGTCGGGCAGTTCTTC
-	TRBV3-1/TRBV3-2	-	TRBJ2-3	CASSQDWQDTDTQYF	TGTGCCAGCAGCCAAGATTGGCAGGACACAGATACGCAGTATTTT
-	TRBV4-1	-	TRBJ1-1	CASSQGSRALMRDTEAFF	TGCGCCAGCAGCCAAGGGTCCCGGGCCCTGATGCGGGACACTGAAGCTTTCTTT
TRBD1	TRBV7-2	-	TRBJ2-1	CASRVTTGTAANEQFF	TGTGCCAGCAGAGTAACTACCGGGACAGCCGCCAATGAGCAGTTCTTC
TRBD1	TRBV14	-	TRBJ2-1	CASSQGFGTGVSEQFF	TGTGCCAGCAGCCAAGGATTTGGGACAGGGGTATCCGAGCAGTTCTTC
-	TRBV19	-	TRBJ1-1	CASTLGGNTEAFF	TGTGCCAGTACCCTGGGGGGGAACACTGAAGCTTTCTTT
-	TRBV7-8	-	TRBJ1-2	CASSLGGDYGYTF	TGTGCCAGCAGTCTAGGTGGTGACTATGGCTACACCTTC
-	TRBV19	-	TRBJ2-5	CASSIGARRQETQYF	TGTGCCAGTAGTATAGGGGCCAGGAGGCAAGAGACCCAGTACTTC
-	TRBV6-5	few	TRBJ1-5	CASDLTRGGQPQHF	TGTGCCAGCGACCTAACACGGGGAGGCCAGCCCCAGCATTTT
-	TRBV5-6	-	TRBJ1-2	CASSLDSSYGYTF	TGTGCCAGCAGTTTGGACAGTAGTTATGGCTACACCTTC
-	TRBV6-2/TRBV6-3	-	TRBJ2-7	CASSHKAGPGYEQYF	TGTGCCAGCAGCCACAAGGCGGGGCCTGGCTACGAGCAGTACTTC
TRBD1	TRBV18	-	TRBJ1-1	CASSPGQATEAFF	TGTGCCAGCTCCCCCGGACAGGCCACTGAAGCTTTCTTT